Each of the 8 T cell receptor beta chains below was sequenced from the same sample in a study of blood T cell repertoires in COVID-19. The table came from immunoSEQ multiplex PCR; TCRdb's copy has only in-frame clones and leaves some out. This table has about 59,000 clones, 70% to 80% appearing once. Sequencing was performed on peripheral blood. These receptor sequences come from a man aged 80 or over with acute or convalescent COVID-19.

This clone appeared a single time. The chain combines TRBV11-2 with TRBJ2-1, with TRBD2 identical over 11 bases. The CDR3 contains 15 residues. V shed 5 bases and J 4 bases; nucleotides not matched to a gene: 4. Germline CDR1 is SGHAT and CDR2 is FQNNGV. The CDR3 protein is CASSRLAGGYNEQFF. The CDR3 DNA follows: TGTGCCAGCAGCCGTCTAGCGGGAGGATACAATGAGCAGTTCTTC.

The V gene is TRBV7-6, the J gene TRBJ2-5, with D hard to call. Looked up from germline, CDR1 is SGHVS and CDR2 is FNYEAQ. The CDR3 sequence is 11 residues long. The V end was cut by 5 bases, the J end by 5 bases, with 6 bases between. The CDR3 is CASSAEETQYF. CDR3 nucleotide sequence: TGTGCCAGCAGCGCCGAGGAGACCCAGTACTTC.

V gene TRBV5-4 combines with J gene TRBJ2-1; the D is unclear. This CDR3 region has 14 residues. Germline loops: CDR1 SGHNT, CDR2 YYREEE (reference sequence). Trimming left V 7 bases short and J 0 bases short, with 11 bases between. The CDR3 DNA follows: TGTGCCAGCTCCGGTTCGATCTCCTACAATGAGCAGTTCTTC. Amino acids: CASSGSISYNEQFF.

The gene calls are TRBV6-5 and TRBJ1-1; D gene unclear. Germline lookup yields CDR1 MNHEY and CDR2 SVGAGI. The CDR3 is 11 residues long. Between the trimmed V and J ends, which lost 8 bases and 3 bases, there was a span of 7 bases. The CDR3 protein is CASLRDTEAFF. CDR3 in DNA: TGTGCCAGCCTTCGGGACACTGAAGCTTTCTTT.

The CDR3 sequence: CASARAGSYEQYF. The CDR3 coding sequence is TGTGCCAGCGCGCGGGCAGGCTCCTACGAGCAGTACTTC. This chain connects TRBV12-3 or TRBV12-4 to TRBJ2-7; D perhaps matches TRBD2 (5 bases). Trimming shortened V by 8 bases and J by 0 bases, and 11 bases separated the two germline ends. This CDR3 is 13 amino acids long.

This clone was seen more than once but under ten times. This rearrangement joins TRBV25-1 to TRBJ1-5; tentative D call: TRBD1 (5 bases). CDR3 size: 14 residues. V dropped 4 bases and J dropped 2 bases, with 9 bases sitting between them. Germline V gene data show CDR1 as MGHDK and CDR2 as SYGVNS. CDR3 sequence (DNA): TGTGCCAGCAGTGGGTCGGGGGGCAATCAGCCCCAGCATTTT. Translation: CASSGSGGNQPQHF.

V is TRBV28 and J is TRBJ1-4, with D possibly being TRBD1 (6 bases). This CDR3 is 14 amino acids long. CDR1 MDHEN and CDR2 SYDVKM come from the germline V gene. V was pared by 6 bases and J by 0 bases, with 8 bases between. The CDR3 DNA reads TGTGCCAGCAGCACAGGGACAACTAATGAAAAACTGTTTTTT. It translates to CASSTGTTNEKLFF.

V and J are TRBV10-2 and TRBJ2-2, with a tentative D call TRBD1 (6 bases). The CDR3 consists of 14 residues. The germline V gene encodes CDR1 WSHSY and CDR2 SAAADI. With 4 bases removed from V and 2 bases from J, the gap between germline ends came to 8 bases. The CDR3 is CASSVQGNTGELFF. The CDR3 DNA follows: TGCGCCAGCAGTGTACAGGGAAACACCGGGGAGCTGTTTTTT.